The clone carrying this TCR beta chain has a handful of counts. The antigen is unknown. Molecular barcoding with unique molecular identifiers was used for the TCRbeta library. In TCRdb, the PCR reads were re-called with MiXCR into one record per CDR3 protein. This sample has fewer than 250,000 distinct CDR3 sequences, with under 20% found just once. Germline CDR1 SEHNR, CDR2 FQNEAQ (reference sequence). The CDR3 has 16 amino acids. V lost 6 bases and J 2 bases, leaving 16 bases between the germline ends. The sample belongs to a study of T-cell reconstitution after alpha-beta-depleted transplantation in children. Study results and limitations: Some patients' high day-60 TCRbeta diversity was attributed to recipient cells surviving conditioning.

This receptor was obtained from a male patient between 2 and 10 years old who had a stem cell transplant for acute lymphoblastic leukemia, so the T cells may come from the graft donor. The material was PBMCs, mostly from graft donor cells, obtained 360 days after TCRalphabeta/CD19-depleted stem cell transplant. The chain recombines TRBV7-9 with TRBJ2-2; D assignment may be TRBD1 or TRBD2 (5 bases each). CDR3 nucleotide sequence: TGTGCCAGCAGGCTCCCGGGACCTTCCAACACCGGGGAGCTGTTTTTT. Its translation: CASRLPGPSNTGELFF.